These 25 T cell receptor beta chains share one sample of origin, sequenced in a study of cytomegalovirus exposure and HLA in healthy donors. Some clones are missing from TCRdb's copy, which holds only in-frame ones; the method was immunoSEQ multiplex PCR. Here the sample spans 190,000 or so clones, 80% to 85% being singletons. Sample: PBMCs. The receptor source for this set is a woman between 18 and 29 years old in good health and CMV-seropositive.

This rearrangement joins TRBV4-3 to TRBJ2-7, with a tentative D call TRBD2 (5 bases). The CDR3 totals 15 residues. From germline, CDR1 is LGHNA and CDR2 YSLEER. V was trimmed by 0 bases and J by 6 bases, leaving 15 bases between them. The CDR3 spells CASSQDRASLGEQYF. In DNA, the CDR3 is TGCGCCAGCAGCCAAGACCGGGCTAGCTTGGGCGAGCAGTACTTC.

This clone turned up a few times. This chain uses TRBV2 with TRBJ1-2; D remains unclear. The V gene's germline CDR1 is SNHLY and CDR2 FYNNEI. There are 10 residues in the CDR3. The V end lost 8 bases, the J end lost 8 bases, and 9 bases lay between the germline ends. The CDR3 region has the DNA TGTGCCAGCTTCTGGCAGGGCTACACCTTC. It is translated as CASFWQGYTF.

The chain is built from TRBV6-1 and TRBJ1-1; 9 bases agree with TRBD1. CDR1 is MNHNS and CDR2 is SASEGT in the germline V gene. The trim removed 6 bases at V and 8 bases at J, leaving 4 bases unmatched. The CDR3 spans 12 residues. The CDR3 sequence: CASRTGQGEAFF. The DNA for the CDR3 is TGTGCCAGCAGGACAGGACAGGGGGAAGCTTTCTTT.

The chain is built from TRBV15 and TRBJ2-7, with TRBD1 matching 7 bases. In germline, CDR1 is LNHNV, CDR2 YYDKDF (reference sequence). The CDR3 loop spans 15 amino acids. With 1 base clipped from V and 4 bases from J, the junction kept 7 bases outside the gene matches. The CDR3 DNA is TGTGCCACCAGCAGAGGACTGGGACAGAAATACGAGCAGTACTTC. This encodes CATSRGLGQKYEQYF.

This clone is a singleton in its sample. This rearrangement joins TRBV6-6 to TRBJ1-5; 7 bases match TRBD1. Germline CDR1 is MNHNY and CDR2 is SVGAGI (reference sequence). V lost 0 bases and J lost 11; bases outside the gene matches: 13. This CDR3 contains 16 residues. CDR3 coding DNA: TGTGCCAGCAGTTACTCCCCTGGACAGGCCGATACGGCCCAGCATTTT. Its protein is CASSYSPGQADTAQHF.

The chain recombines TRBV2 with TRBJ2-3; 7 nucleotides line up with TRBD2. Germline V CDR1 and CDR2: SNHLY, FYNNEI. V lost 3 bases, J lost 0 bases, and 9 bases stayed unmatched. This CDR3 is built from 17 residues. CDR3 protein: CASSDLGGKPSTDTQYF. CDR3 nucleotide sequence: TGTGCCAGCAGTGACCTCGGGGGGAAACCTAGCACAGATACGCAGTATTTT.

J is TRBJ2-2 and V is TRBV9; TRBD1 matches 10 bases. With 4 bases clipped from V and 6 bases from J, the junction kept 9 bases outside the gene matches. The V gene's germline CDR1 is SGDLS and CDR2 YYNGEE. CDR3 length: 16 amino acids. The CDR3 reads CASSRRQGARPGELFF. The CDR3 nucleotides are TGTGCCAGCAGCCGCCGACAGGGGGCGCGTCCCGGGGAGCTGTTTTTT. The full variable domain, in which reference TRBV9 and TRBJ2-2 provide the parts outside the CDR3, is DSGVTQTPKHLITATGQRVTLRCSPRSGDLSVYWYQQSLDQGLQFLIQYYNGEERAKGNILERFSAQQFPDLHSELNLSSLELGDSALYFCASSRRQGARPGELFFGEGSRLTVL.

The V and J genes are TRBV19 and TRBJ1-2, with 7 bases that match TRBD1. CDR3 size: 14 residues. V lost 5 bases to trimming and J lost 6 bases; unmatched junction nucleotides: 9. The V gene's germline CDR1 is LNHDA and CDR2 SQIVND (reference sequence). The CDR3 loop is CASSSDRALHGYTF. Here the CDR3 DNA reads TGTGCCAGTAGTTCCGACAGGGCCCTCCATGGCTACACCTTC.

The chain carries TRBV19 and TRBJ1-1; TRBD1 matches at 8 bases. Trimming removed 1 base from V and 5 bases from J; junction bases left unmatched: 15. The germline V gene encodes CDR1 LNHDA and CDR2 SQIVND (reference sequence). The CDR3 sequence is 18 residues long. The chain's CDR3 is CASSIATTHRGMGTEAFF. The CDR3 DNA sequence: TGTGCCAGTAGTATAGCCACTACCCACAGGGGGATGGGGACTGAAGCTTTCTTT.

V usage is TRBV25-1 and J usage is TRBJ2-1, with 8 bases matching TRBD1. V trimming: 8 bases; J trimming: 6 bases; junction bases outside the gene matches: 6. The germline CDR1 and CDR2 sequences are MGHDK and SYGVNS. The CDR3 length is 13 residues. Written as DNA, the CDR3 is TGTGCCAGCGACGGACAGGGCCGCAATGAGCAGTTCTTC. This gives the protein CASDGQGRNEQFF.

V is TRBV4-3 and J is TRBJ2-2; 14 bases fit TRBD2. The germline V gene encodes CDR1 LGHNA and CDR2 YSLEER. CDR3 size: 18 residues. V lost 1 base and J lost 2; bases outside the gene matches: 3. In nucleotides, the CDR3 is TGCGCCAGCAGCCAAGCTGGACTAGCGGGGGGAAACACCGGGGAGCTGTTTTTT. This translates into CASSQAGLAGGNTGELFF.

J is TRBJ1-5 and V is TRBV19; D ambiguous. Germline CDR1 is LNHDA and CDR2 is SQIVND (reference sequence). Between the trimmed V and J ends, which lost 6 bases and 0 bases, there was a span of 15 bases. This CDR3 has 16 residues. The CDR3 bases are TGTGCCAGTAGCCCGGTACAGACCTATAGCAATCAGCCCCAGCATTTT. Protein product: CASSPVQTYSNQPQHF.

The chain carries TRBV5-1 and TRBJ2-7; 8 nucleotides agree with TRBD1. J lost 4 bases, V lost 4 bases, and 10 bases had no gene match. Germline V gene sequence: CDR1 SGHRS, CDR2 YFSETQ. This CDR3 region has 15 residues. This CDR3 is CASSPWTGREYEQYF. The CDR3 nucleotides read TGCGCCAGCAGCCCATGGACAGGGAGAGAATACGAGCAGTACTTC.

The genes are TRBV28 and TRBJ2-7; 7 positions match TRBD1. J gave up 2 bases and V 6 bases, and 16 bases lay outside the gene matches. The germline CDR1 and CDR2 sequences are MDHEN and SYDVKM. The CDR3 spans 17 residues. The CDR3, as DNA: TGTGCCAGCAGCTTAATAGATACAGGGGTATCCCCCTACGAGCAGTACTTC. Its protein product is CASSLIDTGVSPYEQYF.

This rearrangement joins TRBV6-6 to TRBJ2-5; D uncertain. This CDR3 is built from 12 residues. Germline V CDR1 and CDR2: MNHNY, SVGAGI (reference sequence). V dropped 8 bases and J dropped 3 bases, with 10 bases sitting between them. The CDR3 loop reads CASFGLEETQYF. The CDR3 DNA reads as TGTGCCAGCTTCGGCCTAGAAGAGACCCAGTACTTC.

The chain has TRBV6-5 and TRBJ2-3; 7 nucleotides agree with TRBD2. Per the germline V gene, CDR1 is MNHEY and CDR2 is SVGAGI. There are 12 residues in the CDR3. J gave up 8 bases and V 6 bases, and 5 bases lay outside the gene matches. The CDR3 region has the DNA TGTGCCAGCAGGGAACCGGGGGGTACGCAGTATTTT. Translating it yields CASREPGGTQYF.

The rearrangement uses TRBV9 and TRBJ1-6; a weak D match, TRBD1 (5 bases). The CDR3 consists of 12 residues. The germline V gene has CDR1 SGDLS and CDR2 YYNGEE. Between the trimmed V and J ends, which lost 8 bases and 6 bases, there was a span of 9 bases. The CDR3 protein is CASQGINSPLHF. CDR3 DNA sequence: TGTGCCAGTCAGGGAATTAATTCACCCCTCCACTTT. The variable domain in full, with the rest retrieved from reference TRBV9 and TRBJ1-6, is DSGVTQTPKHLITATGQRVTLRCSPRSGDLSVYWYQQSLDQGLQFLIQYYNGEERAKGNILERFSAQQFPDLHSELNLSSLELGDSALYFCASQGINSPLHFGNGTRLTVT.

This clone was seen once. The chain carries TRBV10-3 and TRBJ2-1, with TRBD1 matching 7 bases. Germline loops: CDR1 ENHRY, CDR2 SYGVKD. V was clipped by 2 bases and J by 8 bases; unmatched bases: 6. CDR3 length: 14 residues. CDR3 in DNA: TGTGCCATCAGTGAGCCATACGACAGGGATGAGCAGTTCTTC. It encodes CAISEPYDRDEQFF.

This clone has just a few counts. This chain links TRBV6-5 with TRBJ2-1, with 13 nucleotides matching TRBD2. Looked up from germline, CDR1 is MNHEY and CDR2 is SVGAGI. After removal of 6 bases from V and 9 bases from J, the junction contained 8 bases not matched to a gene. This CDR3 is 15 amino acids long. CDR3 bases: TGTGCCAGCAGCCCCGGACTAGCGGGGGTGGGTGAGCAGTTCTTC. Encoded protein: CASSPGLAGVGEQFF.

The chain joins TRBV7-2 to TRBJ2-7; TRBD2 matches 7 bases. This CDR3 contains 12 residues. V lost 5 bases to trimming and J lost 3 bases; unmatched junction nucleotides: 1. CDR1 is SGHTA, CDR2 FQGNSA, per germline. CDR3 sequence reads: CASSGGGYEQYF. In DNA, the CDR3 is TGTGCCAGCAGCGGGGGGGGCTACGAGCAGTACTTC. The full variable domain, with the rest looked up from reference TRBV7-2 and TRBJ2-7, is GAGVSQSPSNKVTEKGKDVELRCDPISGHTALYWYRQSLGQGLEFLIYFQGNSAPDKSGLPSDRFSAERTGGSVSTLTIQRTQQEDSAVYLCASSGGGYEQYFGPGTRLTVT.

This chain connects TRBV6-4 to TRBJ2-3, with 8 bases that match TRBD1. Germline V gene data show CDR1 as MRHNA and CDR2 as SNTAGT. The CDR3 contains 13 residues. With V trimmed by 6 bases and J by 4 bases, 3 bases remained unmatched. The DNA for the CDR3 is TGTGCCAGCAGCCAGGACAGGGCAGATACGCAGTATTTT. It specifies CASSQDRADTQYF.

Details on this clone: Mismatch with germline at one junction end may stem from a read error. In DNA form, the CDR3 reads TGTGCCAGCAGCCTAACGGTTAACAGTGAAGCTTTCTTT. It translates to CASSLTVNSEAFF. The rearrangement joins TRBV27 to TRBJ1-1; no firm D call. CDR3 length: 13 residues. Germline V gene data show CDR1 as MNHEY and CDR2 as SMNVEV (reference sequence).

V usage is TRBV6-1 and J usage is TRBJ1-6; maybe TRBD1 (6 bases). Germline V gene lookup returns CDR1 MNHNS and CDR2 SASEGT. Trimming pared 10 bases from V and 9 bases from J, leaving 22 bases between. The CDR3 has 15 residues. The CDR3 DNA is TGTGCCACCGATGACAGGTACAGACGGACTTCACCCCTCCACTTT. This gives the protein CATDDRYRRTSPLHF.

The chain joins TRBV2 to TRBJ2-1; 9 bases are shared with TRBD2. Germline-derived CDR1 and CDR2 are SNHLY and FYNNEI. Unmatched junction bases numbered 11, after V lost 3 bases and J lost 8 bases. The CDR3 runs 16 residues. The CDR3 region has the DNA TGTGCCAGCAGTGATCCCTCTGCGGGGGGGTCCGATGAGCAGTTCTTC. Protein sequence: CASSDPSAGGSDEQFF.

The chain is built from TRBV6-4 and TRBJ2-3; 8 nucleotides agree with TRBD1. Germline V gives CDR1 MRHNA, CDR2 SNTAGT. After removal of 8 bases from V and 1 base from J, the junction contained 8 bases not matched to a gene. The CDR3 is 15 amino acids. CDR3 DNA: TGTGCCAGCTCACCCCAGACAGGGGGCACAGATACGCAGTATTTT. Protein product: CASSPQTGGTDTQYF.